The TCR beta chain under discussion was sequenced for a study of blood T cell repertoires in COVID-19. As for the study in general: The cDNA or gDNA used as material had been derived from T cells, B-cell-depleted T cells, or PBMCs.

Repertoires were generated with immunoSEQ multiplex PCR, while TCRdb's copy carries only in-frame clones and drops some. The sample lists 250,000 or so clones, around 90% occurring once. Germline assignment: CDR1 SGHNT and CDR2 YENEEA. There are 14 residues in the CDR3. Between the trimmed V and J ends, which lost 5 bases and 8 bases, there was a span of 16 bases. The gene calls are TRBV11-3 and TRBJ2-1; possibly TRBD2 for D (5 bases). Sample: peripheral blood. This sequence originates from a woman in her forties who had recovered from COVID-19. The CDR3 DNA reads as TGTGCCAGCAGCATTTCTAGCCTAGGCGATGAGCAGTTCTTC. Residues: CASSISSLGDEQFF.